Included here is one T cell receptor beta chain sequence, with context. This clone turned up a few times. Its antigen target is currently unknown. No base-level quality is on record; no much larger clone is a single base apart. Healthy HIV-negative adults with no recently reported acute infections or vaccinations were included as donors. Every donor was a Caucasian adult residing in Nashville, Tennessee, USA. For unsorted samples, tens of millions of PBMCs were counted, and genomic DNA was extracted using the QIAamp DNA Blood Mini kit. Blood was collected by leukapheresis, and PBMCs were isolated by Ficoll-Histopaque density gradient centrifugation and then cryopreserved in liquid nitrogen vapor phase. This entry is derived from a study of shared clonotypes between healthy human individuals (TCRdb year 2020). With respect to the entire study: A few men and a couple of women, aged 18 to 49 years, made up the cohort. Different laboratories and diverse techniques were used to prepare libraries and sequence TCR repertoires, to increase sequencing depth and limit assay-specific biases. Leukapheresis yielded between about 0.94 and 9.5 billion PBMCs per donor. To estimate repertoire size and how much clonotype sharing occurs between individuals, the study deeply sequenced the blood TCR repertoires of five healthy adults.

Using the deep immunoSEQ assay, multiplex PCR amplified TCR CDR3 regions from genomic DNA. Genomic DNA extracted from each cell subset was distributed evenly over all wells of several immunoSEQ 96-well plates, and each plate served as one replicate. Each replicate PCR for unsorted PBMC received about 0.3 ug genomic DNA, equal to around 30,000 T cell genomes. Ten immunoSEQ deep assay plates were used to sequence unsorted PBMC genomic DNA. Purified libraries were measured with a Qubit 3.0 fluorometer, size-checked on a Bioanalyzer 2100, and measured again with the KAPA Library Quantification kit. Every immunoSEQ 96-well plate was sequenced on a separate single-read 150-cycle Illumina NextSeq 550 flow cell. Per the source publication's procedure: Because only junctional sequences without quality scores were contained in the immunoSEQ output, filtering matching that applied to full-length reads could not be performed. Sequences were annotated with PyIR, a Python wrapper for IgBLAST v1.9, and V/J genes and CDR3 were assigned using IMGT germline references. Reads were filtered out if the reads had weak V/J assignments (E-value above 1e-6), no CDR3, stop codons, out-of-frame junctions, or ambiguous translated residues. V3J clonotypes were defined by identical inferred V gene, J gene, and CDR3 amino acid sequence. To compute the percentage overlap between repertoires, the number of shared unique clonotypes was divided by the size of the smaller repertoire. Three approaches were used to assess repertoire richness: RTK rarefaction, the Chao1 estimator, and Recon v2.1 estimates of unobserved clonotypes. The source is immuneACCESS, and TCRdb retained only in-frame sequences with V and J called. Part of the clones is not carried over; for the studies checked, unresolved V genes explain less than half of this, and the remainder is unexplained. V and J calls and clone size come straight from that table; D and trimming were deduced from the DNA. Recorded for this sample are some 500,000 clones; around 79% of them occurred a single time. The top ten clonotypes cover 12% of the sample.

Points the paper makes about the study in general: Based on pairwise subsampling, the degree of clonotype sharing among donors was expected to be affected by sequencing depth. Sampling was restricted to blood, and TCR repertoires in tissue are likely to differ from TCR repertoires in blood. Because the study included only a small number of donors, the genetic and exposure-history diversity represented was limited.

V loses 0 bases, J loses 7 bases, and the germline ends lie 6 bases apart. Taken from cysteine to phenylalanine, the CDR3 has 11 residues. Of all the DNA, just the CDR3 is kept, 33 bases in frame from base 1. The germline V gene sets CDR1 to SQVTM and CDR2 to ANQGSEA. The chain joins TRBV29-1 to TRBJ1-1; the D gene assignment is ambiguous. The TCR originated in a woman aged 35 to 49 in good health. Some clones in this sample may be carry-over from other donors' samples. Sequencing was carried out using PBMCs. The CDR3 sequence is CSVEDRGEAFF. The DNA reads TGCAGCGTTGAAGATCGGGGTGAAGCTTTCTTT.